A selection of T cell receptor beta chains follows, all from one sample in a study of blood T cells in healthy people across ages. TCRdb fed the 5' RACE reads into MiXCR, producing one record per CDR3 protein. The table lists about 680,000 distinct CDR3 sequences, around 48% of them singletons. Sequenced: blood. These receptors were taken from a woman in her sixties or seventies in good health. The CDR3 runs from the conserved cysteine through the conserved F or W.

v_call,cdr3_length,cdr3_aa
TRBV7-2,15,CASSLDTSPYYEQYF
TRBV7-2,14,CASSTDRVSYEQYF
TRBV27,15,CASSRLAGFQETQYF
TRBV7-2,13,CASSIERAETQYF
TRBV4-2,17,CASSQDPRAAEQETQYF
TRBV2,16,CASSELTGARQETQYF
TRBV7-2,16,CASSPQGQGTKNIQYF
TRBV20-1,13,CSTRGQGNYGYTF
TRBV29-1,13,CSTLGGGGETQYF
TRBV29-1,16,CSVEDRLGDPNYGYTF
TRBV7-2,16,CASSLASQGIAYEQYF
TRBV3-1,16,CASSQELGLAGNEQFF
TRBV28,17,CASRREVAADLSYEQYF
TRBV6-2/TRBV6-3,14,CASGSRRRGDEQYF
TRBV5-1,13,CASSPGTADTQYF
TRBV9,15,CASSVSGGTYNEQFF
TRBV6-5,14,CASSSAGWSYEQYF
TRBV6-5,15,CASSGSGTGGETQYF
TRBV25-1,15,CASSEWRQGGTEAFF
TRBV29-1,13,CSAGQALLYEQYF
TRBV28,15,CASSFGQGGTDTQYF
TRBV7-2,15,CASSHRGAYPYEQYF
TRBV9,17,CASSGRLAGQNTGELFF
TRBV6-6,13,CASSPDQYNEQFF
TRBV29-1,12,CSVLPQAREQYF
TRBV29-1,14,CSGSDRLNTGELFF
TRBV7-6,16,CASSRTPGTSNEKLFF
TRBV7-2,13,CASSSGPQETQYF
TRBV4-3,17,CASSLQEVAGGLYEQFF
TRBV6-6,13,CASSYMVRETQYF
TRBV4-1,20,CASSQEGQGSGDPAYNEQFF
TRBV29-1,12,CSVEKGKETQFF
TRBV6-5,20,CASSYPAGGDGVGSKNIQYF
TRBV2,13,CASGTGASYEQYF
TRBV6-2/TRBV6-3,15,CASSPGTGSSYEQYF
TRBV6-1,14,CASSKVRGLYEQYF
TRBV20-1,15,CSATHLRASSYEQYF
TRBV6-4,17,CASSPPRTGQGDDEQYF
TRBV27,13,CASSKPTGGEQYF
TRBV15,15,CATSRDSTYRYEQYF
TRBV29-1,12,CSGGQDFTEAFF
TRBV7-9,12,CASGPSSMRAFF
TRBV10-3,14,CAISGGTGRETQYF